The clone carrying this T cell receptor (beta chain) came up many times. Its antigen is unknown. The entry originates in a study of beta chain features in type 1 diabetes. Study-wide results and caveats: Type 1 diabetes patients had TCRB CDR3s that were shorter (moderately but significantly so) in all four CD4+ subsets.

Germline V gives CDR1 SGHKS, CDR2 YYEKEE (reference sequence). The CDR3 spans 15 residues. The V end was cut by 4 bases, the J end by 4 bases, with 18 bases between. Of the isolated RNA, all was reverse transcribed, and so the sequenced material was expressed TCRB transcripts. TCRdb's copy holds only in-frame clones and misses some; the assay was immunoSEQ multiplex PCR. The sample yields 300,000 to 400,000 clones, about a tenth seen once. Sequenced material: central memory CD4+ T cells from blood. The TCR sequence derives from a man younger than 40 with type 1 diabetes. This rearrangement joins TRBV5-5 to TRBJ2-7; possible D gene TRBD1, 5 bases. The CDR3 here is CASSPDTLTLYEQYF. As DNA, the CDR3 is TGTGCCAGCAGCCCGGACACCCTCACGCTTTACGAGCAGTACTTC.